These T cell receptor beta chains were read from a single sample in a study of cytomegalovirus exposure and HLA in healthy donors. Repertoires were generated with immunoSEQ multiplex PCR, while TCRdb's copy carries only in-frame clones and drops some. In all, the sample yields approximately 50,000 clones. The specimen sequenced was PBMCs. These receptors came from a woman in her thirties or forties in good health and CMV-seronegative. CDR3s include the opening cysteine and the closing phenylalanine or tryptophan. Fields, in order: V gene, J gene, CDR3 length, D gene, CDR3 DNA, CDR3 protein. D genes are given only for firm matches.

TRBV29-1,TRBJ1-1,14,-,TGCAGCGTCTCCATCGGCGGGGCGGGTACTGAAGCTTTCTTT,CSVSIGGAGTEAFF
TRBV29-1,TRBJ1-1,14,-,TGCAGCGTTGTCTTGGCCGGGGGAGACACTGAAGCTTTCTTT,CSVVLAGGDTEAFF
TRBV11-3,TRBJ2-1,15,TRBD2,TGTGCCAGCAGCTCGGGACTAGCGGGGGTAGGTGAGCAGTTCTTC,CASSSGLAGVGEQFF
TRBV28,TRBJ1-2,14,TRBD1,TGTGCCAGCAGTTTATTAGGTCGGGGACAGGGGTTAACCTTC,CASSLLGRGQGLTF
TRBV4-1,TRBJ2-1,15,TRBD1,TGCGCCAGCAGCCCTTGGGACAGGGGCTACAATGAGCAGTTCTTC,CASSPWDRGYNEQFF
TRBV30,TRBJ1-1,12,TRBD1,TGTGCCTGGGACAGGGAGAACACTGAAGCTTTCTTT,CAWDRENTEAFF
TRBV5-6,TRBJ1-4,16,TRBD1,TGTGCCAGCAAAATACAGGGGGCGTCAACTAATGAAAAACTGTTTTTT,CASKIQGASTNEKLFF
TRBV19,TRBJ1-5,15,-,TGTGCCAGTAGGACCCTAGGGGAGGGCGGGCAGCCCCAGCATTTT,CASRTLGEGGQPQHF
TRBV19,TRBJ2-5,15,TRBD1,TGTGCCAGTAGTTACGTGGACAGGGGGCAAGAGACCCAGTACTTC,CASSYVDRGQETQYF
TRBV2,TRBJ1-1,13,TRBD1,TGTGCCAGCCAGGGACAGACGAACACTGAAGCTTTCTTT,CASQGQTNTEAFF
TRBV7-2,TRBJ1-1,15,TRBD1,TGTGCCAGCAGCACCAGACAGGGGAGAGGCGCTGAAGCTTTCTTT,CASSTRQGRGAEAFF
TRBV4-1,TRBJ1-2,15,TRBD1,TGCGCCAGCAGCCAAGACCCCGCCGACAGGGTGGGCTACACCTTC,CASSQDPADRVGYTF
TRBV6-5,TRBJ1-2,13,TRBD1,TGTGCCAGCAGTACCGGGACAGGGGGCCCTTACACCTTC,CASSTGTGGPYTF
TRBV5-5,TRBJ1-2,13,-,TGTGCCAGCAGCTTGACACCCCTTGATGGCTACACCTTC,CASSLTPLDGYTF
TRBV7-3,TRBJ2-5,15,-,TGTGCCAGCAGCCCACCCCGAGGGGGTAGGCAGACCCAGTACTTC,CASSPPRGGRQTQYF
TRBV9,TRBJ1-2,15,-,TGTGCCAGCAGCCTTTCTGCCCAGGGAAACTATGGCTACACCTTC,CASSLSAQGNYGYTF
TRBV7-6,TRBJ2-7,13,-,TGTGCCAGCAGCTTAGCAGGGGTTTACGAGCAGTACTTC,CASSLAGVYEQYF
TRBV30,TRBJ2-6,15,-,TGTGCCTGGAGTGTATGGCCTTCTGGGGCCAACGTCCTGACTTTC,CAWSVWPSGANVLTF
TRBV5-4,TRBJ1-4,15,-,TGTGCCAGCAGCTCTAAGGGGAGGAACCATGAAAAACTGTTTTTT,CASSSKGRNHEKLFF
TRBV13,TRBJ1-3,14,-,TGTGCCAGCAGCTTGTTTAGCTCTGGAAACACCATATATTTT,CASSLFSSGNTIYF
TRBV13,TRBJ1-2,17,TRBD1,TGTGCCAGCAGCTTAGAGGGAGGACAGGGGGCGATTTATGGCTACACCTTC,CASSLEGGQGAIYGYTF
TRBV2,TRBJ1-6,14,-,TGTGCCAGCAGTGACTTCAGCGGGAATTCACCCCTCCACTTT,CASSDFSGNSPLHF
TRBV5-1,TRBJ2-5,15,-,TGCGCCAGCAGCTGGGACGGGACACCCTATGAGACCCAGTACTTC,CASSWDGTPYETQYF
TRBV11-2,TRBJ2-7,13,-,TGTGCCAGCAGCTTACAGAGCGCCTACGAGCAGTACTTC,CASSLQSAYEQYF
TRBV5-1,TRBJ2-7,14,TRBD2,TGCGCCAGCAGCTTGGAATTAGCGGGAGACGAGCAGTACTTC,CASSLELAGDEQYF
TRBV5-1,TRBJ1-4,16,TRBD1,TGCGCCAGCAGCTTGCGGCAGGGGGGAACTAATGAAAAACTGTTTTTT,CASSLRQGGTNEKLFF
TRBV11-2,TRBJ1-4,15,TRBD1,TGTGCCAGCAGCTTTCCCTACAGGGGTAACGAAAAACTGTTTTTT,CASSFPYRGNEKLFF
TRBV9,TRBJ2-7,15,-,TGTGCCAGCAGCGACCGGGACAAGGGCGCCTACGAGCAGTACTTC,CASSDRDKGAYEQYF
TRBV5-1,TRBJ2-1,15,-,TGCGCCAGCAGCTTGCTAGCGAATGATTACAATGAGCAGTTCTTC,CASSLLANDYNEQFF
TRBV11-1,TRBJ2-7,11,TRBD1,TGTGCCAGCGGGACAGGGTATAAGCAGTACTTC,CASGTGYKQYF
TRBV7-2,TRBJ2-7,15,TRBD2,TGTGCCAGCAGTAGGACCGAGGGACTAGCCTACGAGCAGTACTTC,CASSRTEGLAYEQYF
TRBV6-5,TRBJ2-7,16,TRBD2,TGTGCCAGCAGTTACTCCGGGGGGAGGTTTTACTACGAGCAGTACTTC,CASSYSGGRFYYEQYF
TRBV5-6,TRBJ1-5,13,-,TGTGCCAGCAGCTTGGGGCGGAATCAGCCCCAGCATTTT,CASSLGRNQPQHF
TRBV29-1,TRBJ2-3,12,TRBD1,TGCAGCGTTGGAACAGGGGAAGATACGCAGTATTTT,CSVGTGEDTQYF